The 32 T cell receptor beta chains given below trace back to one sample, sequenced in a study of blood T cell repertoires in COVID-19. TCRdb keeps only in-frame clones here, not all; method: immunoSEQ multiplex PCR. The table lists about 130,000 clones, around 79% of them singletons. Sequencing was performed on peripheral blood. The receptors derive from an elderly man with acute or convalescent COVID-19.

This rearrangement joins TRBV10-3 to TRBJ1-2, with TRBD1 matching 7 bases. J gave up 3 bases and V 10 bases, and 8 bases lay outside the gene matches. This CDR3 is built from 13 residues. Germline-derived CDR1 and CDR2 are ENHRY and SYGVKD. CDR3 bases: TGTGCCACCAGGACAGGACTTGACTATGGCTACACCTTC. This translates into CATRTGLDYGYTF.

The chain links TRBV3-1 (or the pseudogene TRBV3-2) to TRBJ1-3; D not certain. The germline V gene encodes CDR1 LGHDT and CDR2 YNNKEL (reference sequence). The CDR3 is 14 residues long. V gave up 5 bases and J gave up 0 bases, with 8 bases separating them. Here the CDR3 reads CASSSRDSGNTIYF. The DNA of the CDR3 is TGTGCCAGCAGCTCACGGGACTCTGGAAACACCATATATTTT.

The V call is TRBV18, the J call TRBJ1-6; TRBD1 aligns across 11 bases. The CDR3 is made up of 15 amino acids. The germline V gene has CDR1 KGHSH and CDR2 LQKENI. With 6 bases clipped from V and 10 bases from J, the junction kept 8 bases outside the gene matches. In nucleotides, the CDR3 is TGTGCCAGCTCTCGGGACAGGGGGGGTATCTCACCCCTCCACTTT. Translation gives CASSRDRGGISPLHF.

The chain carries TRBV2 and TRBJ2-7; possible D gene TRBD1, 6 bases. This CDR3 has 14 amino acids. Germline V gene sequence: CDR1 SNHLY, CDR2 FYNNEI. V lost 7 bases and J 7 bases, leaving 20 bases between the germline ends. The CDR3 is CASNPFTGLGEQYF. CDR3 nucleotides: TGTGCCAGCAACCCGTTCACAGGGCTGGGGGAGCAGTACTTC. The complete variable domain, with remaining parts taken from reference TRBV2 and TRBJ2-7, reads EPEVTQTPSHQVTQMGQEVILRCVPISNHLYFYWYRQILGQKVEFLVSFYNNEISEKSEIFDDQFSVERPDGSNFTLKIRSTKLEDSAMYFCASNPFTGLGEQYFGPGTRLTVT.

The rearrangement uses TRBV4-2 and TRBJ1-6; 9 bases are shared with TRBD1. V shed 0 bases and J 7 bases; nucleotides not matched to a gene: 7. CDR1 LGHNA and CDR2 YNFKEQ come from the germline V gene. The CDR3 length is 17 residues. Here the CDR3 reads CASSQEVGTGINSPLHF. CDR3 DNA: TGTGCCAGCAGCCAAGAAGTAGGGACAGGGATCAATTCACCCCTCCACTTT.

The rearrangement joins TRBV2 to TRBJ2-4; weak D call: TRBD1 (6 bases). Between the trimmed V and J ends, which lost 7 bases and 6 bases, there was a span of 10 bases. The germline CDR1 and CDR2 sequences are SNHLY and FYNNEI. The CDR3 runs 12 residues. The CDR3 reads CASTYRVNIQYF. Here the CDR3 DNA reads TGTGCCAGCACGTACAGGGTAAACATTCAGTACTTC. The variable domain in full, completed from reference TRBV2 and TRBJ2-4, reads EPEVTQTPSHQVTQMGQEVILRCVPISNHLYFYWYRQILGQKVEFLVSFYNNEISEKSEIFDDQFSVERPDGSNFTLKIRSTKLEDSAMYFCASTYRVNIQYFGAGTRLSVL.

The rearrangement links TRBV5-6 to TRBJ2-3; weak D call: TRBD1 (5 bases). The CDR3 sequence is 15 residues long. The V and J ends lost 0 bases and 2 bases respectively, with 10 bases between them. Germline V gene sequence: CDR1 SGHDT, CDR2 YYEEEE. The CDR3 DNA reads TGTGCCAGCAGCTTGGTCGACAGACCCACAGATACGCAGTATTTT. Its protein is CASSLVDRPTDTQYF.

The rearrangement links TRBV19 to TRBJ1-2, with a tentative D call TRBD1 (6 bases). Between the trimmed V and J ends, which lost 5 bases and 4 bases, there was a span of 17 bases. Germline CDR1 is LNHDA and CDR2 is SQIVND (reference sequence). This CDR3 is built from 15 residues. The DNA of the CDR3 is TGTGCCAGTAGTCCAAGACAGGATTGGGTCTATGGCTACACCTTC. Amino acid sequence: CASSPRQDWVYGYTF.

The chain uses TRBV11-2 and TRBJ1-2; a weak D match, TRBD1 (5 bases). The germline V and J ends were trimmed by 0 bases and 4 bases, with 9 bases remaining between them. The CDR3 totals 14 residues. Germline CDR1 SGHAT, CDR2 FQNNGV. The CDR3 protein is CASSLDGQGYGYTF. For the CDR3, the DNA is TGTGCCAGCAGCTTAGATGGGCAGGGCTATGGCTACACCTTC.

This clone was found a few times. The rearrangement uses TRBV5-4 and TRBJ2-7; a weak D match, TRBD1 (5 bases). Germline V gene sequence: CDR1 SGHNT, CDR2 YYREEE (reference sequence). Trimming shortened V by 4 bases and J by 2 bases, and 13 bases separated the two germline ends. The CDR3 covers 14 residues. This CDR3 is CASSHRQYPYEQYF. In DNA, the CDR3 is TGTGCCAGCAGCCACAGACAGTACCCCTACGAGCAGTACTTC.

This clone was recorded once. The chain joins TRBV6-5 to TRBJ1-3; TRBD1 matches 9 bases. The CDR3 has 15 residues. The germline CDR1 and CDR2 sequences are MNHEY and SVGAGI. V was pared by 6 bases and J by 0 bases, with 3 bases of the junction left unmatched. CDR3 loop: CASSTGGYSGNTIYF. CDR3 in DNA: TGTGCCAGCAGCACAGGGGGCTACTCTGGAAACACCATATATTTT.

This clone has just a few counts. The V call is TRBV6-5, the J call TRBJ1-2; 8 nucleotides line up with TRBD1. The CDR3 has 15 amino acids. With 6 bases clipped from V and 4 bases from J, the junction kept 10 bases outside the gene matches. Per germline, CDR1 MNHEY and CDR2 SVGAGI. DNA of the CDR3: TGTGCCAGCAGCCTAGCGACCGGGACAGGCTATGGCTACACCTTC. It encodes CASSLATGTGYGYTF.

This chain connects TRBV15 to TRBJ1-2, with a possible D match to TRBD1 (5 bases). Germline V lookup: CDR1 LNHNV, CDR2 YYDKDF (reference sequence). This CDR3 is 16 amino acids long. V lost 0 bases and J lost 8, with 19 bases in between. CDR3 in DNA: TGTGCCACCAGCAGAGATCAGGGAGGAACAGGACGAGGCTACACCTTC. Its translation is CATSRDQGGTGRGYTF.

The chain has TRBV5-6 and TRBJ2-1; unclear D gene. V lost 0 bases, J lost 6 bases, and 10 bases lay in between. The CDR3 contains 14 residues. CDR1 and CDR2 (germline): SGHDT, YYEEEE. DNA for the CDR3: TGTGCCAGCAGCTTGGTCGCGAGGATCAATGAGCAGTTCTTC. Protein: CASSLVARINEQFF.

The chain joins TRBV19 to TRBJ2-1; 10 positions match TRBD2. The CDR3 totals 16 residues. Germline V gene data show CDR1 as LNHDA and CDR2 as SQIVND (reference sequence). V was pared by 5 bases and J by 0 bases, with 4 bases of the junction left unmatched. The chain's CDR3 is CASSSRLAGSYNEQFF. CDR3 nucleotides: TGTGCCAGTAGTTCCCGACTAGCGGGCTCCTACAATGAGCAGTTCTTC. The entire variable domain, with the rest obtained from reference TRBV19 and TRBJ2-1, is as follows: DGGITQSPKYLFRKEGQNVTLSCEQNLNHDAMYWYRQDPGQGLRLIYYSQIVNDFQKGDIAEGYSVSREKKESFPLTVTSAQKNPTAFYLCASSSRLAGSYNEQFFGPGTRLTVL.

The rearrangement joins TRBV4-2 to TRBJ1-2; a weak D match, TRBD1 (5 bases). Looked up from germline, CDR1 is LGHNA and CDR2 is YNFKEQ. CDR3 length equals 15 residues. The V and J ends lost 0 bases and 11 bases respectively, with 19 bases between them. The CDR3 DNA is TGTGCCAGCAGCCAAGAAGAGACAGTCGCCAATCGTTACACCTTC. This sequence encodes CASSQEETVANRYTF.

As DNA, the CDR3 is TGTGCCAGCGACACAGGGGGCGACTATGGCTACACCTTC. This codes for CASDTGGDYGYTF. The chain couples TRBV12-3 or TRBV12-4 to TRBJ1-2; 9 nucleotides line up with TRBD1. The CDR3 totals 13 residues. The J segment lost 3 bases and the V segment lost 8 bases, leaving 4 bases of the junction unmatched.

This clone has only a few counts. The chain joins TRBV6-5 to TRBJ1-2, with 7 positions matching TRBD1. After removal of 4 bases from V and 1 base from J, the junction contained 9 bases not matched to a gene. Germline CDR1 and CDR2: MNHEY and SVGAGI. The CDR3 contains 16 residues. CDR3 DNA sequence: TGTGCCAGCAGTTCTCTGGGGGACAGCCTTAACTATGGCTACACCTTC. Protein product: CASSSLGDSLNYGYTF.

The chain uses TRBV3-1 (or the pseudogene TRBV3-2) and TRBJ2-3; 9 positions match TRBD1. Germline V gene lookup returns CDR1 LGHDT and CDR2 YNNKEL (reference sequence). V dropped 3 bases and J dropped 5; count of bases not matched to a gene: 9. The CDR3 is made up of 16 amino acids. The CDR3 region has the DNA TGTGCCAGCAGCCACGGGACAGGGTTTGAAGAAGATACGCAGTATTTT. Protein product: CASSHGTGFEEDTQYF.

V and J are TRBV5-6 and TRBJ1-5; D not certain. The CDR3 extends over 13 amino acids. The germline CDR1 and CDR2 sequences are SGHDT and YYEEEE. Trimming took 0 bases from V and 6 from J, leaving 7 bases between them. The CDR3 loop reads CASSLEAGQPQHF. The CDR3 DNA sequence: TGTGCCAGCAGCTTGGAAGCGGGTCAGCCCCAGCATTTT.

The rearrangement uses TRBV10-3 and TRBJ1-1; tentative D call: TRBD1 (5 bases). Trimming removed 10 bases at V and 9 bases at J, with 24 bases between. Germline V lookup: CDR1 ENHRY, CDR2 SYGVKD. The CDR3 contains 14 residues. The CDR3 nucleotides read TGTGCCACACAGGCTTTACCAGGCCATAATAAAGCTTTCTTT. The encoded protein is CATQALPGHNKAFF.

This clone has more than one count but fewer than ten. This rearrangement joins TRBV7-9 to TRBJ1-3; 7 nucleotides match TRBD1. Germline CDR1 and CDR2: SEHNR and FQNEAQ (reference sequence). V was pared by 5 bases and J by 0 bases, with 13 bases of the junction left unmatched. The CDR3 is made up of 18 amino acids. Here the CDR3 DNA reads TGTGCCAGCAGCACCACAGGGGTCAGTGGCTTCTCTGGAAACACCATATATTTT. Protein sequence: CASSTTGVSGFSGNTIYF.

CDR3 nucleotides: TGCAGTGCTAGTTCCCGGGACACGAAGCAGTACTTC. It encodes CSASSRDTKQYF. V usage is TRBV20-1 and J usage is TRBJ2-7; possibly TRBD1 for D (6 bases). V was shortened by 3 bases and J by 8 bases, with 14 bases between the two germline ends. Germline V gene lookup returns CDR1 DFQATT and CDR2 SNEGSKA (reference sequence). This CDR3 has 12 residues.

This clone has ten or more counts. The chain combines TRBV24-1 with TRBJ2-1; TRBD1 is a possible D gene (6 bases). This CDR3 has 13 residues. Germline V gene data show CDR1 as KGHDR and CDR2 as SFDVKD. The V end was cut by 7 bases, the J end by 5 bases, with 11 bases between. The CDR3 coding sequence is TGTGCCACCAGGATGGGACACAACAATGAGCAGTTCTTC. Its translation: CATRMGHNNEQFF.

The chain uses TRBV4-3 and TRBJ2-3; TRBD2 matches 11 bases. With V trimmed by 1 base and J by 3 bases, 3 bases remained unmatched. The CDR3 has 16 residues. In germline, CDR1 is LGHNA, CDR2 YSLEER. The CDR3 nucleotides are TGCGCCAGCAGCCAAGGGCTAGCGGGGGGTACAGATACGCAGTATTTT. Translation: CASSQGLAGGTDTQYF.

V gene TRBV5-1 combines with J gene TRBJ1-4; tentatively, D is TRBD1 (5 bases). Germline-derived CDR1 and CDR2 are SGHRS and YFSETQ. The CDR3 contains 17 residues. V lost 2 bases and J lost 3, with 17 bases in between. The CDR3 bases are TGCGCCAGCAGCTTAGGTCGGGGGAACATCCCTAATGAAAAACTGTTTTTT. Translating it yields CASSLGRGNIPNEKLFF.

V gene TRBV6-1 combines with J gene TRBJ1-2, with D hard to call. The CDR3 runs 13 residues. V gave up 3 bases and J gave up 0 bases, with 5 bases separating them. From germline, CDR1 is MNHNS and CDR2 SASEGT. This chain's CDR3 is CASSERANYGYTF. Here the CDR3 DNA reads TGTGCCAGCAGTGAGAGAGCTAACTATGGCTACACCTTC.

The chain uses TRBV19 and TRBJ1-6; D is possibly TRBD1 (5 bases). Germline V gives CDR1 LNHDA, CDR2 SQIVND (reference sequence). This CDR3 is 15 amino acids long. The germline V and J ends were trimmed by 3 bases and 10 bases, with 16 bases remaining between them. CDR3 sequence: CASSINRGGKSPLHF. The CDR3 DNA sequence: TGTGCCAGTAGTATCAATCGGGGGGGTAAATCACCCCTCCACTTT.

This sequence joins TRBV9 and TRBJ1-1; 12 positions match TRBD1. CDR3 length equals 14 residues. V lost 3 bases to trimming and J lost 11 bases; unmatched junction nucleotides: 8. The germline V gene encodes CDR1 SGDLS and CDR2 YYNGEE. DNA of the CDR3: TGTGCCAGCAGCGAGGGACAGGGGGCAGAAAGGGCTTTCTTT. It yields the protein CASSEGQGAERAFF.

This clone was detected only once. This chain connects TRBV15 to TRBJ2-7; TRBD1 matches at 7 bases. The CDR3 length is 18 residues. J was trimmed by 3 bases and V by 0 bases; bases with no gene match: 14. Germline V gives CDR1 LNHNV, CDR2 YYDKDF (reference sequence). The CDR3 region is CATSRERSADRAGYEQYF. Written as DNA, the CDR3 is TGTGCCACCAGCAGAGAACGTTCGGCCGACAGGGCGGGCTACGAGCAGTACTTC. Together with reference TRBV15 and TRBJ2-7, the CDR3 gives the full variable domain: DAMVIQNPRYQVTQFGKPVTLSCSQTLNHNVMYWYQQKSSQAPKLLFHYYDKDFNNEADTPDNFQSRRPNTSFCFLDIRSPGLGDTAMYLCATSRERSADRAGYEQYFGPGTRLTVT.

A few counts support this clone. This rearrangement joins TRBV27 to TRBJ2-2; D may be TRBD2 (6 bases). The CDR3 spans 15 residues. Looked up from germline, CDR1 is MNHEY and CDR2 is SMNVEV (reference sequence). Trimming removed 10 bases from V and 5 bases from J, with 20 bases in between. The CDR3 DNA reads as TGTGCCACCCTGGGGCGGGGAATCAAGACCGGGGAGCTGTTTTTT. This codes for CATLGRGIKTGELFF.

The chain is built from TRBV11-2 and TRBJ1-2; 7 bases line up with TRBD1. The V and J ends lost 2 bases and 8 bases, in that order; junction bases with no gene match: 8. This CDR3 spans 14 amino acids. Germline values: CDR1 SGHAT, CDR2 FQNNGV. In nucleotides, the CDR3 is TGTGCCAGCAGCTTATCAGAGGGGGCTAGAGGCTACACCTTC. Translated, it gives CASSLSEGARGYTF.